This TCR beta chain emerged from a study of Graves' ophthalmopathy and Graves' hyperthyroidism. Researchers took RNA transcripts and amplified TCR beta CDR3 regions from them. HTBI primers served in a first-round RT-PCR, which a second-round multiplex PCR followed. TCRdb redid the calling of the multiplex PCR reads with MiXCR, one entry per CDR3 protein. Here the sample spans hundreds of thousands of distinct CDR3 sequences, 40% being singletons. Germline lookup yields CDR1 SEHNR and CDR2 FQNEAQ (reference sequence). The CDR3 totals 15 residues. V lost 4 bases to trimming and J lost 3 bases, with 15 bases between them.

The J gene is TRBJ1-1, the V gene TRBV7-9, with D maybe TRBD1 (6 bases). The sample comprised peripheral blood. This receptor was obtained from an adult man with Graves' ophthalmopathy. The CDR3 loop reads CASSYGDTADTEAFF. As DNA, the CDR3 is TGTGCCAGCAGCTATGGGGACACCGCCGACACTGAAGCTTTCTTT.